This TCR beta chain was observed in a study of control samples from healthy donors and cancer patients. Sequenced by immunoSEQ multiplex PCR; TCRdb stores in-frame clones only, minus some. The sample consists of under 150,000 clones, roughly 84% of them appearing once. The receptor was derived from a man in his forties in good health. Input material: blood.

DNA for the CDR3: TGTGCCAGCAGCTTGGGCGGGGAAGAAGCTTTCTTT. Translation gives CASSLGGEEAFF. The J gene is TRBJ1-1, the V gene TRBV5-6; D is ambiguous. Per germline, CDR1 SGHDT and CDR2 YYEEEE. This CDR3 region has 12 residues. Trimming left V 0 bases short and J 8 bases short, with 8 bases between.